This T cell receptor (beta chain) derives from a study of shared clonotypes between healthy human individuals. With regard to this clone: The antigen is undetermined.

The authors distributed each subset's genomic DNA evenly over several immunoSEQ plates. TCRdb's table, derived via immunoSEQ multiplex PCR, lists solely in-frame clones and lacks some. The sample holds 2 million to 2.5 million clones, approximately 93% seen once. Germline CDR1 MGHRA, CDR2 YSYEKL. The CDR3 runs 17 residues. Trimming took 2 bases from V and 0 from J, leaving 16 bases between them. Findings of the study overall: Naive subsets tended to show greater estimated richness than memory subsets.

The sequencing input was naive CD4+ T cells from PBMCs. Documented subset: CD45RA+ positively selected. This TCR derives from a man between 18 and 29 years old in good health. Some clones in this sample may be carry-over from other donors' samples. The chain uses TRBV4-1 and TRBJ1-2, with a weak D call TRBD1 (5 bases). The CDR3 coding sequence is TGCGCCAGCAGCCAAAAGGGACCGTCACCCACTAACTATGGCTACACCTTC. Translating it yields CASSQKGPSPTNYGYTF.